The 10 T cell receptor beta chains in this list originate from one sample, sequenced in a study of blood T cells in healthy people across ages. A second PCR of 7 to 11 cycles used a sample-barcoded 5' primer and a J-beta primer mix. TCRdb redid the calling of the 5' RACE reads with MiXCR, one entry per CDR3 protein. Here the sample spans about 970,000 distinct CDR3 sequences, approximately 50% being singletons. Sequencing input: blood. These receptors originate from a woman aged 55 to 70 in good health.

J is TRBJ1-5 and V is TRBV10-3; 7 bases line up with TRBD1. This CDR3 region has 14 residues. Unmatched junction bases numbered 9, after V lost 6 bases and J lost 7 bases. CDR1 and CDR2 (germline): ENHRY, SYGVKD. CDR3 sequence reads: CAISQGQMLQPQHF. The CDR3 nucleotides read TGTGCCATCAGCCAGGGACAGATGCTCCAGCCCCAGCATTTT.

This clonotype came up a few times. The J gene is TRBJ2-7, the V gene TRBV20-1; D is uncertain. This CDR3 has 12 residues. V lost 5 bases to trimming and J lost 0 bases, with 8 bases between them. In germline, CDR1 is DFQATT, CDR2 SNEGSKA (reference sequence). In DNA form, the CDR3 reads TGCAGTGCTGCAATGAGCTCCTACGAGCAGTACTTC. Protein product: CSAAMSSYEQYF.

The CDR3, as DNA: TGTGCCATCAAGGGACCTGGGACAGATACGCAGTATTTT. It codes for CAIKGPGTDTQYF. The chain uses TRBV10-3 and TRBJ2-3; D tentatively reads TRBD1 or TRBD2 (5 bases each). Trimming removed 7 bases from V and 3 bases from J, with 11 bases in between. CDR1 and CDR2 (germline): ENHRY, SYGVKD. CDR3 length: 13 amino acids.

The chain is built from TRBV20-1 and TRBJ2-1, with TRBD1 matching over 7 bases. The germline gives CDR1 DFQATT, CDR2 SNEGSKA (reference sequence). Losses at the gene ends were 4 bases for V and 2 bases for J; bases not matched to a gene: 8. The length of the CDR3 is 15 residues. CDR3 residues: CSAKAKRGPYNEQFF. DNA for the CDR3: TGCAGTGCTAAGGCGAAGAGGGGGCCCTACAATGAGCAGTTCTTC.

This clonotype was observed a few times. The chain carries TRBV21-1 and TRBJ1-4; the table calls TRBD1, which could not be checked here. TRBV21-1 constitutes a pseudogene. The CDR3 totals 16 residues. The CDR3 DNA follows: TGTGCCAGCAGCAAAAAACTGCCCAGGGGGCGGGAAAAACTGTTTTTT. It yields the protein CASSKKLPRGREKLFF.

The sample holds a few counts of this clonotype. This chain links TRBV12-3 or TRBV12-4 with TRBJ2-4, with D possibly TRBD1 on 6 matching bases. The V end was cut by 2 bases, the J end by 4 bases, with 9 bases between. The CDR3 contains 14 residues. CDR3 protein: CASSLTQGKNIQYF. The CDR3 DNA sequence: TGTGCCAGCAGTTTAACCCAGGGGAAAAACATTCAGTACTTC.

This clonotype was detected a few times. The chain is built from TRBV7-2 and TRBJ2-3, with D tentatively TRBD1 or TRBD2 (5 bases each). CDR3 length equals 14 residues. CDR1 is SGHTA and CDR2 is FQGNSA in the germline V gene. Trimming stripped 1 base from V and 4 bases from J, with 9 bases between. The CDR3 loop is CASSLDRGADTQYF. DNA of the CDR3: TGTGCCAGCAGCTTAGACAGAGGGGCAGATACGCAGTATTTT.

The chain couples TRBV11-1 to TRBJ2-1, with 7 positions matching TRBD1. This CDR3 has 13 amino acids. Looked up from germline, CDR1 is SGHAT and CDR2 is FQDESV (reference sequence). J gave up 8 bases and V 1 base, and 2 bases lay outside the gene matches. The CDR3, as DNA: TGTGCCAGCAGCTTAGGCAGGGGGTATGAGCAGTTCTTC. Protein: CASSLGRGYEQFF.

The J gene is TRBJ1-5, the V gene TRBV6-2 or TRBV6-3; D might be TRBD1 (6 bases). V was pared by 8 bases and J by 4 bases, with 18 bases between. This CDR3 spans 15 amino acids. Germline loops: CDR1 MNHEY, CDR2 SVGEGT. This chain's CDR3 is CASDTRQVLNQPQHF. The CDR3 DNA reads TGTGCCAGCGATACGCGACAGGTCCTAAATCAGCCCCAGCATTTT.

This chain connects TRBV12-3 or TRBV12-4 to TRBJ1-6; D gene uncertain. This CDR3 region has 15 residues. V dropped 6 bases and J dropped 9 bases, with 18 bases sitting between them. As DNA, the CDR3 is TGTGCCAGCAGGAAAGGGTCGATCAGGAGTTCACCCCTCCACTTT. Residues: CASRKGSIRSSPLHF.